The 27 T cell receptor beta chains presented below share a single source sample, sequenced in a study of blood T cell repertoires in COVID-19. Measured with immunoSEQ multiplex PCR; TCRdb has only the in-frame clones, and not every one. The repertoire holds about 90,000 clones, with 92% as singletons. Input material: peripheral blood. Every receptor here comes from a woman aged 60-75 years with active COVID-19.

The chain employs TRBV18 and TRBJ2-3; 7 bases are shared with TRBD1. Germline V gene sequence: CDR1 KGHSH, CDR2 LQKENI. The CDR3 covers 15 residues. Trimming removed 6 bases from V and 1 base from J; junction bases left unmatched: 7. In nucleotides, the CDR3 is TGTGCCAGCTCCCGGGACAGTTCTGGCACAGATACGCAGTATTTT. It yields the protein CASSRDSSGTDTQYF.

The V and J genes are TRBV5-4 and TRBJ1-2, with TRBD1 matching 9 bases. Per the germline V gene, CDR1 is SGHNT and CDR2 is YYREEE (reference sequence). The CDR3 contains 14 residues. Germline trimming cut 2 bases from V and 2 bases from J; bases unmatched to any gene: 1. The CDR3 DNA sequence: TGTGCCAGCAGCTTCGGACAGGGGAACTATGGCTACACCTTC. Its protein is CASSFGQGNYGYTF.

This chain links TRBV9 with TRBJ2-3; TRBD2 agrees at 15 bases. Losses at the gene ends were 5 bases for V and 0 bases for J; bases not matched to a gene: 10. The CDR3 has 19 amino acids. The germline V gene encodes CDR1 SGDLS and CDR2 YYNGEE. The CDR3 is CASSFKGLAGGGSTDTQYF. The CDR3 nucleotides are TGTGCCAGCAGTTTTAAGGGACTAGCGGGGGGCGGAAGCACAGATACGCAGTATTTT.

In this sample, this clone turned up once. The chain has TRBV5-5 and TRBJ2-7; tentative D call: TRBD2 (5 bases). V was shortened by 0 bases and J by 3 bases, with 16 bases between the two germline ends. CDR3 size: 16 residues. Germline loops: CDR1 SGHKS, CDR2 YYEKEE (reference sequence). The CDR3: CASSLAGRQRVYEQYF. The CDR3 nucleotides are TGTGCCAGCAGCTTGGCCGGACGCCAGAGGGTCTACGAGCAGTACTTC.

The chain is built from TRBV28 and TRBJ1-2; no definite D call. V was trimmed by 3 bases and J by 3 bases, leaving 14 bases between them. Germline V gene sequence: CDR1 MDHEN, CDR2 SYDVKM. This CDR3 is 15 amino acids long. The CDR3 DNA sequence: TGTGCCAGCAGTTTGTCTTTTGCGAGGGACTATGGCTACACCTTC. Amino acid sequence: CASSLSFARDYGYTF.

The chain employs TRBV7-2 and TRBJ2-2, with D perhaps matching TRBD1 (6 bases). This CDR3 contains 14 residues. V lost 4 bases to trimming and J lost 7 bases, with 13 bases between them. The germline CDR1 and CDR2 sequences are SGHTA and FQGNSA. CDR3 region: CASSSTGVVGELFF. The CDR3 DNA follows: TGTGCCAGCAGCTCGACAGGAGTTGTCGGGGAGCTGTTTTTT.

The chain uses TRBV28 and TRBJ1-2, with D perhaps TRBD1 (6 bases). The V end was cut by 1 base, the J end by 7 bases, with 10 bases between. Germline CDR1 is MDHEN and CDR2 is SYDVKM. The CDR3 is 13 amino acids. CDR3 protein: CASSLLGGGGYTF. The CDR3 DNA reads TGTGCCAGCAGTTTATTAGGGGGTGGTGGCTACACCTTC.

The J gene is TRBJ1-2, the V gene TRBV27, with TRBD1 as a possible D gene (5 bases). The CDR3 has 14 residues. Germline V gene lookup returns CDR1 MNHEY and CDR2 SMNVEV (reference sequence). V dropped 0 bases and J dropped 2 bases, with 7 bases sitting between them. CDR3 sequence (DNA): TGTGCCAGCAGTTTATCCGCAGGGAACTATGGCTACACCTTC. Translating gives CASSLSAGNYGYTF.

This rearrangement joins TRBV3-1 (or the pseudogene TRBV3-2) to TRBJ2-7; D is perhaps TRBD1 (6 bases). This CDR3 comprises 16 residues. Germline V lookup: CDR1 LGHDT, CDR2 YNNKEL (reference sequence). With 4 bases removed from V and 5 bases from J, the gap between germline ends came to 21 bases. The CDR3 bases are TGTGCCAGCAGCCCTACAGGGACGCGCCAGCTCCACGAGCAGTACTTC. This codes for CASSPTGTRQLHEQYF.

The V and J genes are TRBV19 and TRBJ2-7, with D perhaps matching TRBD1 (6 bases). Trimming took off 7 bases at V and 5 bases at J, with 9 bases between the two ends. The length of the CDR3 is 11 residues. The germline V gene encodes CDR1 LNHDA and CDR2 SQIVND (reference sequence). Here the CDR3 DNA reads TGTGCCAGTAAACAGGGACACGAGCAGTACTTC. Protein sequence: CASKQGHEQYF. Variable domain in full (rest from reference TRBV19 and TRBJ2-7): DGGITQSPKYLFRKEGQNVTLSCEQNLNHDAMYWYRQDPGQGLRLIYYSQIVNDFQKGDIAEGYSVSREKKESFPLTVTSAQKNPTAFYLCASKQGHEQYFGPGTRLTVT.

The genes are TRBV27 and TRBJ1-5, with a possible D match to TRBD1 (5 bases). Between the trimmed V and J ends, which lost 0 bases and 7 bases, there was a span of 10 bases. Germline lookup yields CDR1 MNHEY and CDR2 SMNVEV (reference sequence). There are 14 residues in the CDR3. This CDR3 is CASSLSGGGQPQHF. The CDR3 bases are TGTGCCAGCAGTTTATCGGGGGGAGGCCAGCCCCAGCATTTT.

The CDR3 spells CASSLDIRPPYEQYF. CDR3 coding DNA: TGTGCCAGCAGCTTAGATATCAGGCCCCCCTACGAGCAGTACTTC. The chain carries TRBV11-2 and TRBJ2-7, with no clear D. Germline-derived CDR1 and CDR2 are SGHAT and FQNNGV. This CDR3 comprises 15 residues. V was cut by 0 bases and J by 2 bases, with 11 bases left in between.

The chain employs TRBV13 and TRBJ2-1; TRBD2 matches 7 bases. V lost 1 base and J lost 4; bases outside the gene matches: 4. There are 15 residues in the CDR3. Germline V gives CDR1 PRHDT, CDR2 FYEKMQ (reference sequence). CDR3 coding DNA: TGTGCCAGCAGCTTAGTAGCGGGCCCTTACAATGAGCAGTTCTTC. It yields the protein CASSLVAGPYNEQFF. Full variable domain (missing parts from reference TRBV13 and TRBJ2-1): AAGVIQSPRHLIKEKRETATLKCYPIPRHDTVYWYQQGPGQDPQFLISFYEKMQSDKGSIPDRFSAQQFSDYHSELNMSSLELGDSALYFCASSLVAGPYNEQFFGPGTRLTVL.

Worth noting for this clone: A read error may account for a junction end that differs from germline. Here the CDR3 reads CATGSSLLVNPAGYTF. The CDR3 DNA is TGTGCCACCGGCAGTAGCCTCCTAGTGAACCCGGCGGGCTACACCTTC. This rearrangement joins TRBV15 to TRBJ1-2; D ambiguous. Germline CDR1 reads LNHNV; CDR2 reads YYDKDF (reference sequence). The CDR3 is made up of 16 amino acids. Looking up the rest from reference TRBV15 and TRBJ1-2 gives the full variable domain: DAMVIQNPRYQVTQFGKPVTLSCSQTLNHNVMYWYQQKSSQAPKLLFHYYDKDFNNEADTPDNFQSRRPNTSFCFLDIRSPGLGDTAMYLCATGSSLLVNPAGYTFGSGTRLTVV.

V gene TRBV7-3 combines with J gene TRBJ1-1; D ambiguous. Per the germline V gene, CDR1 is SGHTA and CDR2 is FQGTGA. CDR3 length: 13 amino acids. Trimming stripped 7 bases from V and 7 bases from J, with 16 bases between. CDR3 protein: CASTHLPIGEAFF. CDR3 in DNA: TGTGCCAGCACCCACCTCCCCATCGGTGAAGCTTTCTTT.

The chain links TRBV11-2 to TRBJ2-2; 11 bases agree with TRBD2. Germline values: CDR1 SGHAT, CDR2 FQNNGV. The CDR3 runs to 16 residues. V lost 5 bases and J lost 3; bases outside the gene matches: 5. The DNA of the CDR3 is TGTGCCAGCAGCCAGACTAGCGGGGCGCACACCGGGGAGCTGTTTTTT. Translating gives CASSQTSGAHTGELFF.

A few counts support this clone. Other DNA sequences in the sample encode the same CDR3. This sequence joins TRBV29-1 and TRBJ2-3; 8 bases map to TRBD1. CDR3 length: 14 amino acids. Trimming removed 3 bases from V and 3 bases from J; junction bases left unmatched: 5. Germline values: CDR1 SQVTM, CDR2 ANQGSEA. The CDR3 DNA follows: TGCAGCGTTGAGTCGGACAGGGAAACAGATACGCAGTATTTT. Protein sequence: CSVESDRETDTQYF.

The chain links TRBV9 to TRBJ2-5; D not certain. Trimming took off 0 bases at V and 1 base at J, with 7 bases between the two ends. Germline V CDR1 and CDR2: SGDLS, YYNGEE. The CDR3 contains 14 residues. CDR3 protein: CASSVGPVQETQYF. CDR3 DNA sequence: TGTGCCAGCAGCGTAGGGCCAGTCCAAGAGACCCAGTACTTC.

The V and J genes are TRBV4-1 and TRBJ2-3; TRBD2 aligns across 9 bases. V lost 6 bases and J lost 4; bases outside the gene matches: 8. The length of the CDR3 is 15 residues. Germline-derived CDR1 and CDR2 are MGHRA and YSYEKL. The CDR3 DNA reads as TGCGCCAGCAGTCCAGCGGGGGGCCGGTCAGATACGCAGTATTTT. This encodes CASSPAGGRSDTQYF.

A single count supports this clone. The chain employs TRBV18 and TRBJ2-1; 9 bases agree with TRBD2. The CDR3 runs to 16 residues. V shed 0 bases and J 3 bases; nucleotides not matched to a gene: 3. Germline V gene lookup returns CDR1 KGHSH and CDR2 LQKENI. CDR3 sequence reads: CASSPPASGNYNEQFF. The CDR3 bases are TGTGCCAGCTCACCACCGGCTAGCGGGAACTACAATGAGCAGTTCTTC.

The chain couples TRBV15 to TRBJ1-2; 8 positions agree with TRBD1. Germline values: CDR1 LNHNV, CDR2 YYDKDF (reference sequence). The CDR3 is 14 amino acids. With 2 bases clipped from V and 6 bases from J, the junction kept 5 bases outside the gene matches. The CDR3 sequence: CATSRRDRRDGYTF. The CDR3 region has the DNA TGTGCCACCAGCAGACGGGACAGGCGTGATGGCTACACCTTC.

The chain joins TRBV6-4 to TRBJ2-1; 9 bases match TRBD1. CDR3 size: 17 residues. Germline CDR1 and CDR2: MRHNA and SNTAGT. Unmatched junction bases numbered 10, after V lost 4 bases and J lost 3 bases. The CDR3 DNA reads as TGTGCCAGCAGTGTTCTTCCCGGGACAGGGCTCTACAATGAGCAGTTCTTC. Translated: CASSVLPGTGLYNEQFF.

J is TRBJ2-5 and V is TRBV6-5, with D unresolved. The CDR3 length is 15 residues. Germline CDR1 reads MNHEY; CDR2 reads SVGAGI. Between the trimmed V and J ends, which lost 6 bases and 2 bases, there was a span of 16 bases. CDR3 amino acids: CASRNELVGQETQYF. As DNA, the CDR3 is TGTGCCAGCAGGAACGAGTTGGTCGGGCAAGAGACCCAGTACTTC.

The chain has TRBV4-3 and TRBJ1-2; TRBD1 is a possible D gene (5 bases). The V gene lost 0 bases and the J gene lost 5 bases, with 13 bases spanning the gap. This CDR3 spans 15 amino acids. CDR1 LGHNA and CDR2 YSLEER come from the germline V gene. For the CDR3, the DNA is TGCGCCAGCAGCCAAGAGGGAGGGACCGGGTATGGCTACACCTTC. This gives the protein CASSQEGGTGYGYTF.

V and J are TRBV3-1 (or the pseudogene TRBV3-2) and TRBJ1-2; a weak D match, TRBD1 (5 bases). Between the trimmed V and J ends, which lost 2 bases and 4 bases, there was a span of 11 bases. The CDR3 is made up of 14 amino acids. The germline gives CDR1 LGHDT, CDR2 YNNKEL (reference sequence). The CDR3 here is CASSQQGSPYGYTF. Written as DNA, the CDR3 is TGTGCCAGCAGCCAACAGGGTAGCCCCTATGGCTACACCTTC.

This sequence joins TRBV24-1 and TRBJ2-6; D remains unclear. The CDR3 is 15 residues long. The V gene's germline CDR1 is KGHDR and CDR2 SFDVKD. The V end lost 5 bases, the J end lost 3 bases, and 10 bases lay between the germline ends. Here the CDR3 reads CATSVFFNGANVLTF. DNA of the CDR3: TGTGCCACCAGTGTATTCTTTAATGGGGCCAACGTCCTGACTTTC.

This chain uses TRBV7-6 with TRBJ1-4; 10 bases agree with TRBD1. Germline loops: CDR1 SGHVS, CDR2 FNYEAQ. V shed 2 bases and J 8 bases; nucleotides not matched to a gene: 5. This CDR3 contains 15 residues. The CDR3 coding sequence is TGTGCCAGCAGCTTACGGGGGACAGGGGACGAAAAACTGTTTTTT. Protein product: CASSLRGTGDEKLFF.